These 29 T cell receptor beta chains were sequenced from one sample in a study of cytomegalovirus exposure and HLA in healthy donors. Amplification used 60 Vbeta primers and 13 Jbeta primers. Sequencing was performed with immunoSEQ multiplex PCR; in TCRdb, only in-frame clones are kept and a portion is missing. The data hold about 170,000 clones, with roughly four fifths observed a single time. The sample was PBMCs. These receptors originate from a girl aged 5 to 17 in good health and CMV-seropositive.

This clone was observed once. The rearrangement uses TRBV5-1 and TRBJ1-2; D unresolved. The CDR3 length is 14 residues. Trimming took off 0 bases at V and 3 bases at J, with 9 bases between the two ends. CDR1 is SGHRS and CDR2 is YFSETQ in the germline V gene. CDR3 sequence (DNA): TGCGCCAGCAGCTTGGGCTTGGGCGACTATGGCTACACCTTC. Translating it yields CASSLGLGDYGYTF.

This chain links TRBV27 with TRBJ2-7; 11 bases match TRBD1. J was trimmed by 11 bases and V by 5 bases; bases with no gene match: 2. This CDR3 is 11 amino acids long. From germline, CDR1 is MNHEY and CDR2 SMNVEV (reference sequence). DNA for the CDR3: TGTGCCAGCAGTAGGGGACAGGGGGAGTACTTC. Its translation is CASSRGQGEYF.

The V call is TRBV7-9, the J call TRBJ2-5; 14 positions match TRBD2. V shed 5 bases and J 1 base; nucleotides not matched to a gene: 9. This CDR3 contains 18 residues. In germline, CDR1 is SEHNR, CDR2 FQNEAQ (reference sequence). This CDR3 reads CASSRGLAGGRSQETQYF. In nucleotides, the CDR3 is TGTGCCAGCAGCCGCGGACTAGCGGGGGGCCGATCCCAAGAGACCCAGTACTTC.

V is TRBV18 and J is TRBJ1-1, with 7 bases fitting TRBD1. Unmatched junction bases numbered 8, after V lost 8 bases and J lost 2 bases. Germline lookup yields CDR1 KGHSH and CDR2 LQKENI. The CDR3 totals 14 residues. CDR3: CASHPDRVNTEAFF. The DNA of the CDR3 is TGTGCCAGCCATCCTGACAGGGTCAACACTGAAGCTTTCTTT.

The rearrangement uses TRBV9 and TRBJ2-2; 7 bases match TRBD1. Germline CDR1 is SGDLS and CDR2 is YYNGEE. The J segment lost 4 bases and the V segment lost 1 base, leaving 4 bases of the junction unmatched. The CDR3 extends over 15 amino acids. CDR3 nucleotide sequence: TGTGCCAGCAGCGTAAGGGGGCTAGGCACCGGGGAGCTGTTTTTT. Translated: CASSVRGLGTGELFF.

This clone has more than one count but fewer than ten. This chain connects TRBV5-1 to TRBJ2-3, with 8 bases identical to TRBD2. J lost 4 bases, V lost 5 bases, and 6 bases had no gene match. The CDR3 runs to 14 residues. Germline values: CDR1 SGHRS, CDR2 YFSETQ. Here the CDR3 reads CASSPGAGADTQYF. The CDR3 nucleotides read TGCGCCAGCAGTCCTGGAGCGGGGGCAGATACGCAGTATTTT. The whole variable domain, filled in from reference TRBV5-1 and TRBJ2-3, reads KAGVTQTPRYLIKTRGQQVTLSCSPISGHRSVSWYQQTPGQGLQFLFEYFSETQRNKGNFPGRFSGRQFSNSRSEMNVSTLELGDSALYLCASSPGAGADTQYFGPGTRLTVL.

The chain has TRBV6-5 and TRBJ1-3, with a possible D match to TRBD1 (6 bases). The length of the CDR3 is 16 residues. V lost 2 bases, J lost 4 bases, and 15 bases lay in between. CDR1 and CDR2 from the germline V gene are MNHEY and SVGAGI. The CDR3 loop reads CASSYGGRGEGNTIYF. CDR3 nucleotide sequence: TGTGCCAGCAGTTACGGTGGCAGGGGAGAGGGAAACACCATATATTTT.

The rearrangement joins TRBV5-1 to TRBJ1-2; D ambiguous. The germline V and J ends were trimmed by 1 base and 8 bases, with 18 bases remaining between them. Germline V CDR1 and CDR2: SGHRS, YFSETQ. The CDR3 has 15 amino acids. The CDR3 region is CASSLTDSPSAGYTF. The CDR3 DNA is TGCGCCAGCAGCTTGACGGACTCACCGTCGGCAGGCTACACCTTC.

The V and J genes are TRBV4-1 and TRBJ2-3, with 8 bases matching TRBD1. This CDR3 is 17 amino acids long. Germline V CDR1 and CDR2: MGHRA, YSYEKL. V was clipped by 1 base and J by 3 bases; unmatched bases: 9. The CDR3 sequence is CASSQGRITGGTDTQYF. In DNA, the CDR3 is TGCGCCAGCAGCCAAGGACGGATTACAGGGGGTACAGATACGCAGTATTTT.

The J gene is TRBJ1-1, the V gene TRBV19, with TRBD1 matching over 8 bases. Germline V CDR1 and CDR2: LNHDA, SQIVND (reference sequence). The CDR3 covers 16 residues. Unmatched junction bases numbered 16, after V lost 3 bases and J lost 10 bases. CDR3 coding DNA: TGTGCCAGTAGTATTAGGACAGGGACGAATTCTCGCTCAGCTTTCTTT. Protein sequence: CASSIRTGTNSRSAFF.

The rearrangement uses TRBV5-8 and TRBJ1-2; D unresolved. The CDR3 sequence is 14 residues long. V was pared by 0 bases and J by 0 bases, with 6 bases between. Germline V gene data show CDR1 as SGHTS and CDR2 as YDEGEE. In DNA, the CDR3 is TGTGCCAGCAGCTTGGGGACTTCTAACTATGGCTACACCTTC. The encoded protein is CASSLGTSNYGYTF.

The chain is built from TRBV10-3 and TRBJ1-2; TRBD1 matches 8 bases. Germline V lookup: CDR1 ENHRY, CDR2 SYGVKD. J gave up 3 bases and V 4 bases, and 7 bases lay outside the gene matches. This CDR3 region has 15 residues. DNA of the CDR3: TGTGCCATCAGTGGAGGGGCAGGGGGCGACTATGGCTACACCTTC. This gives the protein CAISGGAGGDYGYTF.

As concerns this clone: The sample has other DNA sequences that encode this CDR3 too. The rearrangement uses TRBV4-1 and TRBJ1-1; TRBD1 agrees at 7 bases. The germline V gene encodes CDR1 MGHRA and CDR2 YSYEKL. The V and J ends lost 3 bases and 6 bases, in that order; junction bases with no gene match: 4. The length of the CDR3 is 13 residues. DNA of the CDR3: TGCGCCAGCAGCCAGGGTGGGACAGCTGAAGCTTTCTTT. Amino acids: CASSQGGTAEAFF.

This clone was counted once. The genes are TRBV29-1 and TRBJ2-6, with D uncertain. The germline gives CDR1 SQVTM, CDR2 ANQGSEA. This CDR3 is 13 amino acids long. Trimming cost V 6 bases and J 0 bases, with 6 bases left between them. The CDR3 spells CSVGDSGANVLTF. CDR3 in DNA: TGCAGCGTCGGTGACTCTGGGGCCAACGTCCTGACTTTC.

The chain employs TRBV28 and TRBJ1-2; 7 bases are shared with TRBD1. The CDR3 loop spans 14 amino acids. CDR1 and CDR2 from the germline V gene are MDHEN and SYDVKM. The J segment lost 4 bases and the V segment lost 5 bases, leaving 7 bases of the junction unmatched. This chain's CDR3 is CASSPSGTVYGYTF. DNA for the CDR3: TGTGCCAGCAGTCCCTCCGGGACAGTCTATGGCTACACCTTC.

The V and J genes are TRBV2 and TRBJ1-3; 7 bases match TRBD1. This CDR3 comprises 15 residues. Germline V gene lookup returns CDR1 SNHLY and CDR2 FYNNEI. The trim removed 6 bases at V and 0 bases at J, leaving 5 bases unmatched. The CDR3 bases are TGTGCCAGCAGGGGAAGACAGGGCTCTGGAAACACCATATATTTT. Translation: CASRGRQGSGNTIYF.

This clone was found once. This chain joins TRBV5-1 and TRBJ1-4; no clear D. CDR1 is SGHRS, CDR2 YFSETQ, per germline. V lost 4 bases, J lost 5 bases, and 15 bases lay in between. The CDR3 has 15 residues. The CDR3 here is CASSPGVAENEKLFF. The CDR3, as DNA: TGCGCCAGCAGCCCCGGGGTAGCCGAAAATGAAAAACTGTTTTTT.

As to this clone: Its ends do not fully match the called genes, so a read error is possible. This same CDR3 is encoded by further DNA sequences in the sample. V usage is TRBV5-1 and J usage is TRBJ1-2; D perhaps matches TRBD1 (5 bases). The germline V gene encodes CDR1 SGHRS and CDR2 YFSETQ. The CDR3 loop spans 16 amino acids. The CDR3 DNA follows: TGCGCCAGCAGTTTGGCCGGGGGAGAGAATAACTATGGCTACACCTTC. It yields the protein CASSLAGGENNYGYTF.

This clone came up once. The chain recombines TRBV6-5 with TRBJ2-7; D gene uncertain. The germline V gene encodes CDR1 MNHEY and CDR2 SVGAGI. V lost 0 bases to trimming and J lost 4 bases, with 10 bases between them. The CDR3 spans 14 residues. The CDR3 loop is CASSYSGKKYEQYF. In DNA form, the CDR3 reads TGTGCCAGCAGTTACTCTGGCAAGAAGTACGAGCAGTACTTC.

This clone was detected only a few times. The chain has TRBV5-1 and TRBJ1-1; TRBD1 agrees at 9 bases. Germline V lookup: CDR1 SGHRS, CDR2 YFSETQ. V dropped 1 base and J dropped 6; count of bases not matched to a gene: 10. This CDR3 is 16 amino acids long. The CDR3 spells CASSLTGGGFRAEAFF. As DNA, the CDR3 is TGCGCCAGCAGCTTGACAGGGGGCGGTTTTAGGGCTGAAGCTTTCTTT.

The V call is TRBV6-6, the J call TRBJ2-5, with D perhaps assigned TRBD1 or TRBD2 (7 bases each). V was trimmed by 10 bases and J by 9 bases, leaving 15 bases between them. This CDR3 region has 11 residues. The germline gives CDR1 MNHNY, CDR2 SVGAGI (reference sequence). CDR3 region: CATRGGMAQYF. The CDR3 nucleotides are TGTGCCACCAGGGGGGGGATGGCCCAGTACTTC.

The chain links TRBV4-1 to TRBJ1-4; D uncertain. The germline V and J ends were trimmed by 1 base and 2 bases, with 17 bases remaining between them. Germline V lookup: CDR1 MGHRA, CDR2 YSYEKL. CDR3 length: 18 residues. CDR3 bases: TGCGCCAGCAGCCAAGTTAACTTTATTGGTCCGACTAATGAAAAACTGTTTTTT. Encoded protein: CASSQVNFIGPTNEKLFF.

The chain has TRBV30 and TRBJ1-1, with D tentatively TRBD1 (5 bases). Trimming removed 0 bases at V and 1 base at J, with 6 bases between. The CDR3 consists of 13 residues. Germline V CDR1 and CDR2: GTSNPN, SVGIG (reference sequence). CDR3 bases: TGTGCCTGGAGTGTAGGGGCGAACACTGAAGCTTTCTTT. It encodes CAWSVGANTEAFF. Variable domain in full (rest from reference TRBV30 and TRBJ1-1): SQTIHQWPATLVQPVGSPLSLECTVEGTSNPNLYWYRQAAGRGLQLLFYSVGIGQISSEVPQNLSASRPQDRQFILSSKKLLLSDSGFYLCAWSVGANTEAFFGQGTRLTVV.

In the case of this clone: At one boundary the junction diverges from the germline segment, which might be a read error. This rearrangement joins TRBV7-8 to TRBJ1-2; the match to TRBD1 covers 7 bases. CDR3 length: 12 residues. In germline, CDR1 is SGHVS, CDR2 FQNEAQ. CDR3 protein: CASSPDPGQFLF. The CDR3 region has the DNA TGTGCCAGCAGCCCAGACCCGGGACAGTTCTTATTC.

The chain is built from TRBV6-5 and TRBJ1-6; D might be TRBD1 (5 bases). Germline-derived CDR1 and CDR2 are MNHEY and SVGAGI. The CDR3 contains 15 residues. V was shortened by 2 bases and J by 7 bases, with 12 bases between the two germline ends. CDR3 amino acids: CASSYRDSQNSPLHF. The CDR3 bases are TGTGCCAGCAGTTACCGAGACAGCCAGAATTCACCCCTCCACTTT.

CDR3 region: CASSYFGGENTEAFF. CDR3 sequence (DNA): TGTGCCAGCAGCTATTTTGGCGGGGAGAACACTGAAGCTTTCTTT. This chain uses TRBV7-9 with TRBJ1-1; D unresolved. Germline assignment: CDR1 SEHNR and CDR2 FQNEAQ (reference sequence). V lost 4 bases, J lost 1 base, and 13 bases lay in between. The CDR3 is 15 residues long. Full variable domain (outside the CDR3, taken from reference TRBV7-9 and TRBJ1-1): DTGVSQNPRHKITKRGQNVTFRCDPISEHNRLYWYRQTLGQGPEFLTYFQNEAQLEKSRLLSDRFSAERPKGSFSTLEIQRTEQGDSAMYLCASSYFGGENTEAFFGQGTRLTVV.

This clone was counted once. The chain uses TRBV19 and TRBJ2-3; 8 bases fit TRBD2. The germline V gene encodes CDR1 LNHDA and CDR2 SQIVND (reference sequence). The CDR3 is made up of 14 amino acids. V trimming: 7 bases; J trimming: 4 bases; junction bases outside the gene matches: 7. The CDR3 reads CASTSAGGPDTQYF. Here the CDR3 DNA reads TGTGCCAGTACCAGTGCGGGGGGTCCAGATACGCAGTATTTT.

This clone appeared a single time. This chain uses TRBV4-1 with TRBJ1-1, with D possibly being TRBD1 (6 bases). V was shortened by 4 bases and J by 4 bases, with 13 bases between the two germline ends. Germline V CDR1 and CDR2: MGHRA, YSYEKL. The CDR3 has 14 residues. CDR3 sequence reads: CASSPRRGSTEAFF. CDR3 in DNA: TGCGCCAGCAGCCCCCGAAGGGGGAGCACTGAAGCTTTCTTT.

The chain carries TRBV6-5 and TRBJ2-7; 8 bases match TRBD1. V trimming: 5 bases; J trimming: 7 bases; junction bases outside the gene matches: 13. CDR3 length: 15 amino acids. Per germline, CDR1 MNHEY and CDR2 SVGAGI. The CDR3 sequence: CASSPGQGTTAEQYF. The CDR3 region has the DNA TGTGCCAGCAGTCCCGGACAGGGTACGACGGCGGAGCAGTACTTC.